The entry below describes one T cell receptor (beta chain). Under the authors' procedure: By means of reference gene primer amplification, nucleated cell counts were estimated. Method: immunoSEQ multiplex PCR; TCRdb's copy keeps in-frame clones and lacks some. That table is the source of V, J and clone size, and D and trimming were worked out from the DNA. The table lists about 400,000 clones, around nine tenths of them singletons. The V gene end was trimmed by 1 base and the J gene end by 2 bases; junction bases not matched to a gene: 6. CDR3 length: 15 amino acids. From germline, CDR1 is SQVTM and CDR2 ANQGSEA. These data are taken from a study of blood T cell repertoires in COVID-19. On the study more broadly: T cells, B-cell-depleted T cells, or PBMCs provided the cDNA or gDNA that served as material.

Two negative PCRs, clearance, or symptom resolution characterized the recovered Cohort 3 donors. The source material was PBMCs or T cells enriched from blood (not recorded which). The TCR sequence derives from a woman in her forties or fifties who had recovered from COVID-19. The rearrangement joins TRBV29-1 to TRBJ2-3; 7 bases fit TRBD2. The chain's CDR3 is CSVEGGRGTTDTQYF. CDR3 in DNA: TGCAGCGTTGAAGGTGGGCGGGGGACCACAGATACGCAGTATTTT.